Listed below are T cell receptor beta chains from one sample, sequenced in a study of blood T cell repertoires in COVID-19. The table came from immunoSEQ multiplex PCR; TCRdb's copy has only in-frame clones and leaves some out. Here the sample spans approximately 300,000 clones, roughly nine tenths being singletons. The sequenced sample consisted of PBMCs or T cells enriched from blood (not recorded which). Receptors were obtained from a man between 60 and 70 years old who had recovered from COVID-19. The CDR3 runs from the conserved cysteine through the conserved F or W. D genes are given only for firm matches. Not every row has a clone size; where given, it reads once, few, many or a size class.

V gene	clone size	D gene	J gene	CDR3 protein	CDR3 DNA
TRBV9	-	TRBD1	TRBJ1-2	CASSVGGQGEGYTF	TGTGCCAGCAGCGTAGGGGGACAGGGGGAAGGCTACACCTTC
TRBV6-5	once	TRBD2	TRBJ2-3	CASSYGTSGDTQYF	TGTGCCAGCAGTTACGGGACTAGCGGAGATACGCAGTATTTT
TRBV6-5	-	TRBD1	TRBJ1-1	CASSYIRDRGTEAFF	TGTGCCAGCAGTTACATCCGGGACAGGGGCACTGAAGCTTTCTTT
TRBV9	-	TRBD2	TRBJ2-5	CASSVGTSFETQYF	TGTGCCAGCAGCGTCGGGACTAGCTTTGAGACCCAGTACTTC
TRBV19	-	TRBD1	TRBJ1-5	CASNPDRDNQPQHF	TGTGCCAGTAACCCTGACAGGGACAATCAGCCCCAGCATTTT
TRBV2	-	-	TRBJ1-2	CASSPNLYGYTF	TGTGCCAGCTCTCCTAACCTTTATGGCTACACCTTC
TRBV7-3	-	-	TRBJ2-3	CASSLSGTDTQYF	TGTGCCAGCAGCCTCTCCGGCACAGATACGCAGTATTTT
TRBV19	-	TRBD1	TRBJ2-5	CASSSRGRSETQYF	TGTGCCAGTAGTTCCAGGGGGCGTTCAGAGACCCAGTACTTC
TRBV5-4	-	-	TRBJ2-6	CASTPQGPGANVLTF	TGTGCCAGTACCCCTCAGGGTCCTGGGGCCAACGTCCTGACTTTC
TRBV19	-	-	TRBJ1-5	CASSTRRDNQPQHF	TGTGCCAGTAGCACCCGACGGGACAATCAGCCCCAGCATTTT
TRBV29-1	-	-	TRBJ2-1	CSVAYNEQFF	TGCAGCGTCGCCTACAATGAGCAGTTCTTC
TRBV18	-	TRBD2	TRBJ2-2	CASSLQGSGPNTGELFF	TGTGCCAGCTCCCTCCAGGGTAGCGGGCCGAACACCGGGGAGCTGTTTTTT
TRBV28	-	TRBD2	TRBJ2-7	CASSSDLAGDPYEQYF	TGTGCCAGCAGTTCCGATCTAGCGGGAGACCCCTACGAGCAGTACTTC
TRBV18	-	-	TRBJ1-1	CASSTKTGGLEAFF	TGTGCCAGCTCAACCAAGACAGGTGGGTTAGAAGCTTTCTTT
TRBV7-2	-	-	TRBJ1-4	CASSLGEGRDGEKLFF	TGTGCCAGCAGCTTAGGGGAAGGCAGGGATGGTGAAAAACTGTTTTTT
TRBV5-1	-	TRBD1	TRBJ1-1	CASSTQGGNTEAFF	TGCGCCAGCAGCACACAGGGGGGGAACACTGAAGCTTTCTTT
TRBV30	-	-	TRBJ2-7	CAWRQTGSYEQYF	TGTGCCTGGAGACAAACGGGTTCCTACGAGCAGTACTTC
TRBV28	-	TRBD2	TRBJ2-5	CASSRRRLAGEETQYF	TGTGCCAGCAGTCGTCGGCGGTTAGCGGGAGAAGAGACCCAGTACTTC
TRBV21-1	-	-	TRBJ2-7	CASSKTGDRGSYEQYF	TGTGCCAGCAGCAAAACTGGCGACAGGGGCTCCTACGAGCAGTACTTC
TRBV29-1	once	-	TRBJ2-1	CSVLTGQGNEQFF	TGCAGCGTTCTGACAGGTCAGGGAAATGAGCAGTTCTTC
TRBV21-1	-	-	TRBJ2-2	CASRQLTASGKNPGELFF	TGTGCCAGCAGACAATTAACCGCTAGCGGAAAAAACCCCGGGGAGCTGTTTTTT
TRBV28	-	TRBD1	TRBJ1-2	CASSGQGLGYTF	TGTGCCAGCAGTGGACAGGGGTTGGGCTACACCTTC
TRBV29-1	-	-	TRBJ2-7	CSVVTFTAYEQYF	TGCAGCGTTGTCACATTTACAGCCTACGAGCAGTACTTC
TRBV19	-	-	TRBJ2-7	CASSPRTDSAYEQYF	TGTGCCAGTAGTCCACGGACTGACTCTGCTTACGAGCAGTACTTC
TRBV2	few	TRBD2	TRBJ2-1	CASHGRGLAEEKKFF	TGTGCCAGCCACGGGCGGGGACTAGCGGAGGAAAAGAAGTTCTTC
TRBV28	-	TRBD2	TRBJ2-6	CASSLLAGFKSSGANALTF	TGTGCCAGCAGTTTACTAGCGGGCTTTAAAAGCTCTGGGGCCAACGCCCTGACTTTC
TRBV27	-	TRBD1	TRBJ2-6	CASSERDSPYGANVLTF	TGTGCCAGCAGTGAGAGGGACAGCCCTTATGGGGCCAACGTCCTGACTTTC
TRBV14	-	-	TRBJ2-5	CASSRLLTVQETQYF	TGTGCCAGCAGCCGCCTCCTGACAGTCCAAGAGACCCAGTACTTC
TRBV6-5	-	TRBD1	TRBJ1-2	CASRGTGVDSTTF	TGTGCCAGCAGGGGGACAGGGGTTGATAGTACCACCTTC
TRBV4-1	-	TRBD2	TRBJ2-7	CASSQDKGSLAGRHEQYF	TGCGCCAGCAGCCAAGATAAGGGGAGCCTAGCGGGACGCCACGAGCAGTACTTC
TRBV29-1	-	TRBD1	TRBJ1-1	CSVDWTGRDTEAFF	TGCAGCGTTGACTGGACAGGCCGGGACACTGAAGCTTTCTTT
TRBV4-1	-	-	TRBJ2-1	CASSQASGLQFF	TGCGCCAGCAGCCAAGCTAGTGGACTGCAGTTCTTC